These 23 T cell receptor beta chains originate from one sample sequenced in a study of cytomegalovirus exposure and HLA in healthy donors. The PCR was carried out with 60 Vbeta primers and 13 Jbeta primers. Some clones are missing from TCRdb's copy, which holds only in-frame ones; the method was immunoSEQ multiplex PCR. The sample holds 90,000 to 100,000 clones, approximately 76% seen once. What was sequenced was PBMCs. All receptors derive from a woman aged 60-75 years in good health and CMV-seropositive.

The chain employs TRBV7-8 and TRBJ1-1; D is perhaps TRBD1 (5 bases). The CDR3 is 13 amino acids. Germline CDR1 SGHVS, CDR2 FQNEAQ. V was clipped by 5 bases and J by 6 bases, with 13 bases between them. The CDR3, as DNA: TGTGCCAGCAGCCCAGATCGGGGGGCTGAAGCTTTCTTT. It encodes CASSPDRGAEAFF.

The V and J genes are TRBV6-5 and TRBJ1-4, with 8 bases identical to TRBD1. From germline, CDR1 is MNHEY and CDR2 SVGAGI. V shed 6 bases, J shed 3 bases, and the junction held 3 bases outside the gene matches. There are 14 residues in the CDR3. The CDR3 reads CASRQGASNEKLFF. The CDR3 nucleotides are TGTGCCAGCAGGCAGGGGGCTTCTAATGAAAAACTGTTTTTT.

The chain joins TRBV7-3 to TRBJ1-6; the match to TRBD1 covers 7 bases. The germline gives CDR1 SGHTA, CDR2 FQGTGA. V gave up 2 bases and J gave up 10 bases; unmatched junction bases: 2. This CDR3 has 13 residues. DNA for the CDR3: TGTGCCAGCAGCTTAGACAGGGAATCACCCCTCCACTTT. As protein: CASSLDRESPLHF.

This clone was counted a single time. This rearrangement joins TRBV6-5 to TRBJ1-1; D remains ambiguous. Deletions cut 2 bases from V and 5 bases from J, with 9 bases between. CDR1 and CDR2 from the germline V gene are MNHEY and SVGAGI. The CDR3 totals 13 residues. The CDR3 DNA reads as TGTGCCAGCAGTTACCGGGGATCGACTGAAGCTTTCTTT. Protein sequence: CASSYRGSTEAFF.

This clone came up a few times. The rearrangement uses TRBV30 and TRBJ1-2; D possibly corresponds to TRBD1 (5 bases). Germline V gives CDR1 GTSNPN, CDR2 SVGIG (reference sequence). The CDR3 loop spans 13 amino acids. Trimming cost V 2 bases and J 8 bases, with 15 bases left between them. In nucleotides, the CDR3 is TGTGCCTGGAGTAGACCAGACAGAATCGGCTACACCTTC. Amino acid sequence: CAWSRPDRIGYTF. Filled out from reference TRBV30 and TRBJ1-2, the complete variable domain reads SQTIHQWPATLVQPVGSPLSLECTVEGTSNPNLYWYRQAAGRGLQLLFYSVGIGQISSEVPQNLSASRPQDRQFILSSKKLLLSDSGFYLCAWSRPDRIGYTFGSGTRLTVV.

This rearrangement joins TRBV30 to TRBJ1-1; 7 bases are shared with TRBD1. Germline V gene data show CDR1 as GTSNPN and CDR2 as SVGIG (reference sequence). The CDR3 sequence is 18 residues long. V lost 0 bases to trimming and J lost 4 bases; unmatched junction nucleotides: 17. Here the CDR3 DNA reads TGTGCCTGGAGTGTAGTTCTCCGACAGGGAATTGTCGGCACTGAAGCTTTCTTT. This translates into CAWSVVLRQGIVGTEAFF.

The count of this clone is one. Other DNA sequences from this sample encode an identical CDR3 as well. The chain joins TRBV5-1 to TRBJ1-2; 8 bases are a match to TRBD1. The CDR3 has 15 residues. Germline CDR1 is SGHRS and CDR2 is YFSETQ. Germline trimming cut 4 bases from V and 8 bases from J; bases unmatched to any gene: 13. The CDR3 region is CASSNLTGVAVGYTF. The CDR3 region has the DNA TGCGCCAGCAGCAACCTGACAGGGGTGGCGGTCGGCTACACCTTC.

This clone was recorded once. The CDR3 is CASMVGTENSPLHF. The CDR3 DNA reads as TGTGCCAGTATGGTCGGGACAGAGAATTCACCCCTCCACTTT. The chain combines TRBV19 with TRBJ1-6, with 7 bases fitting TRBD1. Germline lookup yields CDR1 LNHDA and CDR2 SQIVND (reference sequence). The CDR3 has 14 residues. The trim removed 7 bases at V and 7 bases at J, leaving 7 bases unmatched.

The rearrangement joins TRBV2 to TRBJ2-5; TRBD2 agrees at 7 bases. With 7 bases clipped from V and 5 bases from J, the junction kept 7 bases outside the gene matches. The germline gives CDR1 SNHLY, CDR2 FYNNEI. The CDR3 is made up of 13 amino acids. CDR3 DNA sequence: TGTGCCAGCAAACCTAGCGGAGGGGAGACCCAGTACTTC. Its translation is CASKPSGGETQYF.

This chain connects TRBV5-5 to TRBJ1-5; no definite D call. CDR1 and CDR2 (germline): SGHKS, YYEKEE (reference sequence). V lost 0 bases and J 0 bases, leaving 4 bases between the germline ends. This CDR3 contains 14 residues. CDR3 in amino acids: CASSLVDSNQPQHF. CDR3 nucleotides: TGTGCCAGCAGCTTGGTAGATAGCAATCAGCCCCAGCATTTT.

The V gene is TRBV15, the J gene TRBJ1-5; D may be TRBD1 (5 bases). CDR1 and CDR2 (germline): LNHNV, YYDKDF (reference sequence). The CDR3 spans 13 residues. The V end lost 5 bases, the J end lost 6 bases, and 11 bases lay between the germline ends. CDR3 DNA: TGTGCCACCAGCTGGGGGGATCGTCAGCCCCAGCATTTT. Its translation: CATSWGDRQPQHF.

This clone came up a few times. The chain has TRBV7-8 and TRBJ1-2; 7 positions match TRBD1. From germline, CDR1 is SGHVS and CDR2 FQNEAQ. CDR3 length: 14 residues. Unmatched junction bases numbered 8, after V lost 4 bases and J lost 6 bases. The CDR3, as DNA: TGTGCCAGCAGCTGGTTGGACGGGACAGATGGCTACACCTTC. Translated, it gives CASSWLDGTDGYTF.

The chain recombines TRBV9 with TRBJ2-7, with 12 bases lining up with TRBD2. Germline-derived CDR1 and CDR2 are SGDLS and YYNGEE. The CDR3 spans 16 residues. With V trimmed by 4 bases and J by 5 bases, 10 bases remained unmatched. CDR3 region: CASSQELAGGIDEQYF. CDR3 in DNA: TGTGCCAGCAGCCAAGAACTAGCGGGAGGAATCGACGAGCAGTACTTC.

The rearrangement joins TRBV21-1 to TRBJ1-5. TRBV21-1 is noted as a pseudogene. This CDR3 is built from 15 residues. Here the CDR3 DNA reads TGTGCCAGCAGCAAAAGTGGGGGGAATAGTCAGCCCCAGCATTTT. This codes for CASSKSGGNSQPQHF.

V usage is TRBV30 and J usage is TRBJ2-7, with 11 bases that match TRBD2. The CDR3 totals 16 residues. Germline trimming cut 0 bases from V and 5 bases from J; bases unmatched to any gene: 9. Germline CDR1 GTSNPN, CDR2 SVGIG (reference sequence). The CDR3 nucleotides read TGTGCCTGGAGTGTTTCTTCTAGCGGGAGGAACCACGAGCAGTACTTC. Residues: CAWSVSSSGRNHEQYF.

The gene calls are TRBV9 and TRBJ2-7; the D gene is possibly TRBD2 (5 bases). Trimming shortened V by 0 bases and J by 5 bases, and 15 bases separated the two germline ends. CDR1 and CDR2 (germline): SGDLS, YYNGEE. The CDR3 extends over 15 amino acids. The CDR3 here is CASSVGLLTGNEQYF. The CDR3 bases are TGTGCCAGCAGCGTAGGTCTCTTGACGGGGAACGAGCAGTACTTC.

V and J are TRBV28 and TRBJ2-7; D not certain. The DNA end is a closer match to TRBJ2-1, so the J assignment may be wrong. The CDR3 is 12 residues long. Germline V gene data show CDR1 as MDHEN and CDR2 as SYDVKM. CDR3 sequence reads: CASSLFNYEQFF. The CDR3 DNA reads as TGTGCCAGCAGTTTATTCAACTACGAGCAGTTCTTC.

The V and J genes are TRBV10-3 and TRBJ2-1, with 9 bases fitting TRBD2. The ends lost 5 bases at V and 5 bases at J; junction bases unmatched: 7. The CDR3 runs 15 residues. The germline V gene has CDR1 ENHRY and CDR2 SYGVKD. The CDR3 sequence: CAISRLAATHNEQFF. Written as DNA, the CDR3 is TGTGCCATCAGTAGACTAGCGGCGACCCACAATGAGCAGTTCTTC.

The V gene is TRBV5-1, the J gene TRBJ1-1; D is unresolved. This CDR3 comprises 14 residues. Germline CDR1 reads SGHRS; CDR2 reads YFSETQ. Trimming shortened V by 2 bases and J by 1 base, and 9 bases separated the two germline ends. The CDR3 protein is CASSFTAPNTEAFF. CDR3 DNA sequence: TGCGCCAGCAGCTTCACAGCTCCGAACACTGAAGCTTTCTTT.

The rearrangement uses TRBV19 and TRBJ2-7, with TRBD2 matching 10 bases. This CDR3 comprises 15 residues. J was trimmed by 5 bases and V by 6 bases; bases with no gene match: 10. Germline-derived CDR1 and CDR2 are LNHDA and SQIVND (reference sequence). CDR3 sequence (DNA): TGTGCCAGTAGGGTAGCGGGAGGAGTTCGCAACGAGCAGTACTTC. Translated: CASRVAGGVRNEQYF.

The V gene is TRBV10-3, the J gene TRBJ1-2; maybe TRBD1 (5 bases). The V gene's germline CDR1 is ENHRY and CDR2 SYGVKD. V was cut by 5 bases and J by 5 bases, with 12 bases left in between. The CDR3 covers 13 residues. Written as DNA, the CDR3 is TGTGCCATCAGTTCCCAGGGTAAATATGGCTACACCTTC. This translates into CAISSQGKYGYTF.

This clone was found once. The gene calls are TRBV25-1 and TRBJ2-2, with D uncertain. Germline assignment: CDR1 MGHDK and CDR2 SYGVNS. The CDR3 has 14 residues. V was cut by 4 bases and J by 1 base, with 7 bases left in between. The CDR3: CASSVIQNTGELFF. The CDR3 DNA reads as TGTGCCAGCAGTGTAATACAGAACACCGGGGAGCTGTTTTTT. The entire variable domain, with the rest obtained from reference TRBV25-1 and TRBJ2-2, is as follows: EADIYQTPRYLVIGTGKKITLECSQTMGHDKMYWYQQDPGMELHLIHYSYGVNSTEKGDLSSESTVSRIRTEHFPLTLESARPSHTSQYLCASSVIQNTGELFFGEGSRLTVL.

The gene calls are TRBV10-1 and TRBJ2-2, with TRBD1 identical over 9 bases. Germline V CDR1 and CDR2: WNHNN, SYGVQD (reference sequence). The CDR3 covers 15 residues. V lost 5 bases and J lost 3; bases outside the gene matches: 4. This CDR3 reads CASSWGQGDTGELFF. CDR3 coding DNA: TGCGCCAGCAGTTGGGGACAGGGAGACACCGGGGAGCTGTTTTTT.